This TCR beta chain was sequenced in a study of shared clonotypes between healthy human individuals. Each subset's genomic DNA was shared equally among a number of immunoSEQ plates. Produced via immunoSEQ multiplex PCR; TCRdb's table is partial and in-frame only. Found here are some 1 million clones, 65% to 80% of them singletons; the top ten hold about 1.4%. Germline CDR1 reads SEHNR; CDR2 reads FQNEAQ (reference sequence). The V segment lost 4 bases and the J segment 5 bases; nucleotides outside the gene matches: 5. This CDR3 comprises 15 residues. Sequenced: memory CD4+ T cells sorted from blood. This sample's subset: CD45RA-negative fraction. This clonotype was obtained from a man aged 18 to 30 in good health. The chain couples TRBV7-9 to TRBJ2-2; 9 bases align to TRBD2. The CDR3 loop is CASSSLAGVTGELFF. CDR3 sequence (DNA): TGTGCCAGCAGCTCACTAGCGGGCGTTACCGGGGAGCTGTTTTTT.